These T cell receptor beta chains were read from a single sample in a study of blood T cells in healthy people across ages. In TCRdb, the 5' RACE reads were re-called with MiXCR into one record per CDR3 protein. Among 1.5 million to 2 million distinct CDR3 sequences listed, around 42% were seen once. The sequencing input was blood. The receptor set was obtained from a human donor in good health. The CDR3 runs from the conserved cysteine through the conserved F or W. Fields, in order: CDR3 DNA, CDR3 protein, V gene, D gene, clone size, J gene. A D gene is named only where the DNA matches it firmly. Where a row states a size, it is once, few, many or the class of an expanded clone; other rows omit it.

CDR3 DNA: TGTGCCAGCAGCTTCGGCGGACCTACCCTCCACTTT
CDR3 protein: CASSFGGPTLHF
V gene: TRBV5-6
D gene: NA
clone size: few
J gene: TRBJ1-6

CDR3 DNA: TGTGCCAGCAGTCTAGCGGGGAGGGTCGTAGATGAGCAGTTCTTC
CDR3 protein: CASSLAGRVVDEQFF
V gene: TRBV12-3/TRBV12-4
D gene: TRBD2
clone size: NA
J gene: TRBJ2-1

CDR3 DNA: TGCACCAGCAGCCAAGATCTGGGACAGGGGGATCAGCCCCAGCATTTT
CDR3 protein: CTSSQDLGQGDQPQHF
V gene: TRBV4-3
D gene: TRBD1
clone size: NA
J gene: TRBJ1-5

CDR3 DNA: TGTGCCAGCAGCCAGACTCCAGGGACCTCCTACGAGCAGTACTTC
CDR3 protein: CASSQTPGTSYEQYF
V gene: TRBV9
D gene: NA
clone size: NA
J gene: TRBJ2-7

CDR3 DNA: TGTGCCAGCAGCTTGACCGTAGGGGTGAACACCGGGGAGCTGTTTTTT
CDR3 protein: CASSLTVGVNTGELFF
V gene: TRBV5-5
D gene: NA
clone size: NA
J gene: TRBJ2-2

CDR3 DNA: TGTGCCACCAGCATCCCCGCAGCAGGGCCTACGTATGGCTACACCTTC
CDR3 protein: CATSIPAAGPTYGYTF
V gene: TRBV15
D gene: NA
clone size: many
J gene: TRBJ1-2

CDR3 DNA: TGCAGCGTGGCGGAGACTAGCGGCTACGAGCAGTACTTC
CDR3 protein: CSVAETSGYEQYF
V gene: TRBV29-1
D gene: TRBD2
clone size: NA
J gene: TRBJ2-7

CDR3 DNA: TGTGCCAGCACCATCCCCCAACACGAATGGGAGACCCAGTACTTC
CDR3 protein: CASTIPQHEWETQYF
V gene: TRBV7-2
D gene: NA
clone size: few
J gene: TRBJ2-5

CDR3 DNA: TGTGCCAGCAGTAGGTGGGCTTCCGAGCAGTACTTC
CDR3 protein: CASSRWASEQYF
V gene: TRBV12-3/TRBV12-4
D gene: NA
clone size: few
J gene: TRBJ2-7

CDR3 DNA: TGCAGTGCTAGCCCCTCGGGACAGGGCCCCTACAATGAGCAGTTCTTC
CDR3 protein: CSASPSGQGPYNEQFF
V gene: TRBV20-1
D gene: TRBD1
clone size: NA
J gene: TRBJ2-1

CDR3 DNA: TGTGCCAGCAGCGTAGCTAGGGGAAACTATGGCTACACCTTC
CDR3 protein: CASSVARGNYGYTF
V gene: TRBV9
D gene: NA
clone size: NA
J gene: TRBJ1-2

CDR3 DNA: TGTGCCAGCAGCTCCCGGGGTGTCGGTGACCCACTCAATGAGCAGTTCTTC
CDR3 protein: CASSSRGVGDPLNEQFF
V gene: TRBV7-9
D gene: NA
clone size: NA
J gene: TRBJ2-1

CDR3 DNA: TGTGCCAGCAGTTTCCTACGTCCGACAGGTGGTGTTACTGAAGCTTTCTTT
CDR3 protein: CASSFLRPTGGVTEAFF
V gene: TRBV27
D gene: NA
clone size: NA
J gene: TRBJ1-1

CDR3 DNA: TGTGCCAGTCAAGGATCGGCTAACTATGGCTACACCTTC
CDR3 protein: CASQGSANYGYTF
V gene: TRBV6-2/TRBV6-3
D gene: NA
clone size: NA
J gene: TRBJ1-2

CDR3 DNA: TGTGCCAGCAGCCAGGAAACTACCACAGATACGCAGTATTTT
CDR3 protein: CASSQETTTDTQYF
V gene: TRBV4-2
D gene: NA
clone size: NA
J gene: TRBJ2-3

CDR3 DNA: TGTGCCTGGAGTCGCCCTCATCAGGGCTCCTACGAGCAGTACTTC
CDR3 protein: CAWSRPHQGSYEQYF
V gene: TRBV30
D gene: NA
clone size: few
J gene: TRBJ2-7

CDR3 DNA: TGTGCCAGCAGTTACGGCGGGGGCCTAGCCAAAAACATTCAGTACTTC
CDR3 protein: CASSYGGGLAKNIQYF
V gene: TRBV6-5
D gene: NA
clone size: many
J gene: TRBJ2-4

CDR3 DNA: TGTGCCAGCAGCCCAACCGGGGCAGTTGAGACCCAGTACTTC
CDR3 protein: CASSPTGAVETQYF
V gene: TRBV5-5
D gene: NA
clone size: NA
J gene: TRBJ2-5

CDR3 DNA: TGTGCCAGCAGCCCCCGGGGGGCCAACGGTAATGAGCAGTTCTTC
CDR3 protein: CASSPRGANGNEQFF
V gene: TRBV9
D gene: NA
clone size: few
J gene: TRBJ2-1

CDR3 DNA: TGTGCCAGCAGCCTCCAGTACTATGGCTACACCTTC
CDR3 protein: CASSLQYYGYTF
V gene: TRBV7-9
D gene: NA
clone size: NA
J gene: TRBJ1-2

CDR3 DNA: TGTGCCCTTAGACTAGCGGGGGATCCCTACAATGAGCAGTTCTTC
CDR3 protein: CALRLAGDPYNEQFF
V gene: TRBV7-9
D gene: TRBD2
clone size: NA
J gene: TRBJ2-1